This T cell receptor beta chain is drawn from a study of PD-L1 blockade in urothelial cancer. For the study at large: Prior regimens of chemotherapy numbered 0 to 3 per patient.

CDR3 length: 16 residues. V lost 0 bases and J 3 bases, leaving 12 bases between the germline ends. CDR1 is LGHNA, CDR2 YSLEER, per germline. Profiling relied on immunoSEQ multiplex PCR, and the TCRdb table lists in-frame clones only, not all of them. Of around 45,000 clones listed, around 80% are singletons. Documented time point: pretreatment peripheral blood. This chain links TRBV4-3 with TRBJ1-5, with D possibly TRBD1 on 5 matching bases. Sequences were derived from PBMCs, sampled around atezolizumab (anti-PD-L1) treatment. This clonotype was sampled from a man aged 60 to 75 with urothelial cancer. CDR3: CASSQDTQVTNQPQHF. The CDR3 DNA reads as TGCGCCAGCAGCCAAGATACACAGGTCACCAATCAGCCCCAGCATTTT.